These 6 T cell receptor beta chains share one sample of origin, sequenced in a study of cytomegalovirus exposure and HLA in healthy donors. Profiling relied on immunoSEQ multiplex PCR, and the TCRdb table lists in-frame clones only, not all of them. The sample consists of fewer than 200,000 clones, about 90% of them appearing once. The sequencing sample was made of PBMCs. The receptors come from a woman between 18 and 29 years old in good health and CMV-seropositive.

The chain has TRBV5-1 and TRBJ2-7, with 14 bases matching TRBD2. Germline CDR1 and CDR2: SGHRS and YFSETQ. The CDR3 has 16 residues. The J segment lost 5 bases and the V segment lost 4 bases, leaving 8 bases of the junction unmatched. In nucleotides, the CDR3 is TGCGCCAGCAGCCATGAACCGGGACTAGCGGGGGACGAGCAGTACTTC. Residues: CASSHEPGLAGDEQYF.

This rearrangement joins TRBV28 to TRBJ1-2; D call uncertain. The length of the CDR3 is 13 residues. Looked up from germline, CDR1 is MDHEN and CDR2 is SYDVKM. Trimming removed 4 bases at V and 7 bases at J, with 13 bases between. The CDR3 loop is CASSSSGWRGYTF. In DNA, the CDR3 is TGTGCCAGCAGTTCCTCCGGGTGGCGTGGCTACACCTTC.

As DNA, the CDR3 is TGTGCCAGCAGCCCCTTCTCCGGGACAGGGAATGGCTACACCTTC. It yields the protein CASSPFSGTGNGYTF. The chain recombines TRBV4-2 with TRBJ1-2, with 9 bases aligning to TRBD1. Germline CDR1 is LGHNA and CDR2 is YNFKEQ. V lost 4 bases and J lost 6; bases outside the gene matches: 9. There are 15 residues in the CDR3.

CDR3: CASGQGTEAFF. CDR3 DNA: TGCGCCAGCGGCCAGGGCACTGAAGCTTTCTTT. The chain links TRBV23-1 to TRBJ1-1; D is possibly TRBD1 (5 bases). TRBV23-1 is an ORF; its function is uncertain. Trimming stripped 8 bases from V and 4 bases from J, with 8 bases between. This CDR3 spans 11 amino acids.

This sequence joins TRBV19 and TRBJ1-3; TRBD1 matches 8 bases. The trim removed 3 bases at V and 4 bases at J, leaving 11 bases unmatched. The germline CDR1 and CDR2 sequences are LNHDA and SQIVND (reference sequence). This CDR3 contains 17 residues. CDR3 in DNA: TGTGCCAGTAGTATTTCCGGGACAGGAAAGTCAGGAAACACCATATATTTT. It encodes CASSISGTGKSGNTIYF.

The chain couples TRBV2 to TRBJ2-7, with D perhaps matching TRBD1 (6 bases). The germline gives CDR1 SNHLY, CDR2 FYNNEI. This CDR3 has 14 residues. V was pared by 4 bases and J by 0 bases, with 10 bases between. CDR3 in amino acids: CASSVDRSSYEQYF. The CDR3 bases are TGTGCCAGCAGTGTGGACAGAAGCTCCTACGAGCAGTACTTC.